The 10 T cell receptor beta chains in this list originate from one sample, sequenced in a study of regulatory T cells in long-lasting Graves disease. In building TCR beta libraries, iRepertoire HTBI primers were used together with Arm-PCR of CDR3 regions. TCRdb processed the multiplex PCR reads anew with MiXCR; each CDR3 protein has one entry. The sample carries some 410,000 distinct CDR3 sequences, 16% recorded once. Time point given: newly diagnosed GD, antithyroid drugs for less than 3 months. TCR sequences were obtained from RNA taken from PBMCs. This same sample was also taken into another study, of T cells in Graves' hyperthyroidism and ophthalmopathy.

Here the sequenced sample was peripheral blood mononuclear cells (PBMCs), taken at new diagnosis, from a patient treated with antithyroid drugs. Source of these receptors: a woman aged 25 to 39 with Graves disease.

The sample holds many counts of this clonotype. The chain has TRBV6-1 and TRBJ1-4; D gene ambiguous. Germline V gene lookup returns CDR1 MNHNS and CDR2 SASEGT. The V gene lost 5 bases and the J gene lost 8 bases, with 12 bases spanning the gap. The CDR3 is made up of 13 amino acids. The CDR3 coding sequence is TGTGCCAGCAGTAACCCTTTTATGGAAAAACTGTTTTTT. Translation: CASSNPFMEKLFF.

This clonotype has a count of ten or more. The rearrangement uses TRBV29-1 and TRBJ2-2, with D hard to call. V lost 7 bases to trimming and J lost 5 bases, with 11 bases between them. This CDR3 is 12 amino acids long. Germline values: CDR1 SQVTM, CDR2 ANQGSEA. Here the CDR3 reads CSGGPGTGELFF. As DNA, the CDR3 is TGCAGCGGAGGACCCGGGACCGGGGAGCTGTTTTTT.

This clonotype was observed a handful of times. The V and J genes are TRBV29-1 and TRBJ2-1; TRBD1 matches 9 bases. V was clipped by 3 bases and J by 8 bases; unmatched bases: 8. This CDR3 has 14 amino acids. Looked up from germline, CDR1 is SQVTM and CDR2 is ANQGSEA. As DNA, the CDR3 is TGCAGCGTTGATCCGGGACAGGGATCACATGAGCAGTTCTTC. Residues: CSVDPGQGSHEQFF.

This clonotype was picked up many times. The rearrangement joins TRBV28 to TRBJ1-5; 7 nucleotides line up with TRBD1. V was pared by 5 bases and J by 2 bases, with 6 bases of the junction left unmatched. CDR1 is MDHEN, CDR2 SYDVKM, per germline. The CDR3 has 15 amino acids. The CDR3 sequence: CASSVQGLGNQPQHF. The CDR3 nucleotides are TGTGCCAGCAGTGTACAGGGGCTCGGCAATCAGCCCCAGCATTTT.

Many counts were recorded for this clonotype. The chain joins TRBV7-2 to TRBJ1-1; no reliable D call. Germline values: CDR1 SGHTA, CDR2 FQGNSA. The CDR3 has 16 amino acids. V lost 1 base, J lost 0 bases, and 12 bases lay in between. The chain's CDR3 is CASSLDLEHMNTEAFF. CDR3 bases: TGTGCCAGCAGCTTAGATCTCGAGCACATGAACACTGAAGCTTTCTTT.

In this sample, this clonotype turned up many times. The chain carries TRBV12-3 or TRBV12-4 and TRBJ1-1; D remains unclear. The CDR3 totals 13 residues. V lost 8 bases and J lost 0, with 10 bases in between. The CDR3 DNA sequence: TGTGCCAGCGGGCCTTCTATGAACACTGAAGCTTTCTTT. This codes for CASGPSMNTEAFF.

This clonotype was seen at least ten times. The chain is built from TRBV12-3 or TRBV12-4 and TRBJ1-2, with 7 bases identical to TRBD1. Trimming took 4 bases from V and 5 from J; bases not matched to a gene: 7. The CDR3 loop spans 14 amino acids. The CDR3 reads CASSSDKGAYGYTF. The CDR3 DNA is TGTGCCAGCAGTTCGGATAAGGGGGCATATGGCTACACCTTC.

This clonotype was counted ten times or more. This rearrangement joins TRBV15 to TRBJ2-7; D gene ambiguous. V was clipped by 0 bases and J by 1 base, with 4 bases between them. Germline CDR1 LNHNV, CDR2 YYDKDF (reference sequence). CDR3 length equals 13 residues. DNA of the CDR3: TGTGCCACCAGCAGAGATCTATCCTACGAGCAGTACTTC. Translated: CATSRDLSYEQYF.

This clonotype was counted only a few times. The chain has TRBV3-1 and TRBJ1-4, with a possible D match to TRBD1 (6 bases). The V end lost 3 bases, the J end lost 4 bases, and 12 bases lay between the germline ends. Germline CDR1 and CDR2: LGHDT and YNNKEL (reference sequence). CDR3 length equals 15 residues. CDR3 region: CASSHPEGDNEKLFF. The CDR3 DNA follows: TGTGCCAGCAGCCACCCGGAGGGGGATAATGAAAAACTGTTTTTT.

Many counts were recorded for this clonotype. The rearrangement links TRBV11-2 to TRBJ2-5, with 11 bases aligning to TRBD1. This CDR3 contains 15 residues. The germline V gene encodes CDR1 SGHAT and CDR2 FQNNGV. The J segment lost 5 bases and the V segment lost 1 base, leaving 3 bases of the junction unmatched. The chain's CDR3 is CASSLGTGGLETQYF. CDR3 DNA: TGTGCCAGCAGCTTAGGGACAGGGGGCTTGGAGACCCAGTACTTC.